A single T cell receptor (beta chain) is shown here with its context. Its antigen is unknown. The data derive from a study of T-cell reconstitution after alpha-beta-depleted transplantation in children. Trimming removed 4 bases from V and 7 bases from J; junction bases left unmatched: 7. Germline V gene data show CDR1 as DFQATT and CDR2 as SNEGSKA (reference sequence). CDR3 size: 14 residues. Unique molecular identifiers were incorporated during preparation of the TCRbeta library. A single record per CDR3 protein comes from TCRdb applying MiXCR to the PCR reads. The data contain around 230,000 distinct CDR3 sequences, approximately 17% of them singletons. Study results and limitations: The study traced high day-60 TCRbeta diversity in some patients to surviving recipient T cells and thymic progenitors. Counts and diversity of T cells one year after transplant came mostly from newly produced T cells. Several hundred expanded graft clones reportedly were the source of alpha-beta T cells about two months after transplant.

The rearrangement links TRBV20-1 to TRBJ2-5, with 12 bases that match TRBD2. The source was PBMCs, mostly from graft donor cells, collected 360 days after TCRalphabeta/CD19-depleted stem cell transplant. The receptor's source is a male patient between 2 and 10 years old who had a stem cell transplant for acute lymphoblastic leukemia, so the T cells may come from the graft donor. The CDR3 bases are TGCAGTGCTACGGCTAGCGGGAGGGAAGGGACCCAGTACTTC. This codes for CSATASGREGTQYF.